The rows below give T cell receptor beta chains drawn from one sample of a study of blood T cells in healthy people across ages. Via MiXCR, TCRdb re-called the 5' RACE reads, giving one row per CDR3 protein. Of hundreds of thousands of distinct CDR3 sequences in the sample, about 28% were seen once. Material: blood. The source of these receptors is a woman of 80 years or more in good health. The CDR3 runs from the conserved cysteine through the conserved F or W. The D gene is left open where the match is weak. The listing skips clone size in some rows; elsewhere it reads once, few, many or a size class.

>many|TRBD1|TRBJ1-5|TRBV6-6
CASSSGTDPNQPQHF
TGTGCCAGCAGTTCCGGGACAGATCCGAATCAGCCCCAGCATTTT
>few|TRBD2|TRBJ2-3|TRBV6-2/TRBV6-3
CASSPAGSGGPGIDTQYF
TGTGCCAGCAGTCCCGCAGGTAGCGGGGGGCCAGGTATAGATACGCAGTATTTT
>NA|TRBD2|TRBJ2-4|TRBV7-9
CASSSTSGGRQNIQYF
TGTGCCAGCAGCTCAACTAGCGGGGGGAGGCAAAACATTCAGTACTTC
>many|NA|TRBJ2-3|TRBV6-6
CAARQGLQDTQYF
TGTGCCGCGAGGCAGGGACTTCAAGATACGCAGTATTTT
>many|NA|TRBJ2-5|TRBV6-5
CASSYMEKQYF
TGTGCCAGCAGTTACATGGAGAAGCAGTACTTC
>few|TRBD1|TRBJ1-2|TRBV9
CASSLGDRGIYGYTF
TGTGCCAGCAGCCTTGGGGACAGGGGCATCTATGGCTACACCTTC
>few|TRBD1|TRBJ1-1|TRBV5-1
CASSLETGRNTEAFF
TGCGCCAGCAGCTTGGAGACAGGGCGGAACACTGAAGCTTTCTTT
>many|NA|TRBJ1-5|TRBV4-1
CASSQGEGNQPQHF
TGCGCCAGCAGCCAAGGGGAAGGCAATCAGCCCCAGCATTTT
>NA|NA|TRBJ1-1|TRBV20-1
CSARLEGSDTEAFF
TGCAGTGCTAGACTTGAGGGGTCCGACACTGAAGCTTTCTTT
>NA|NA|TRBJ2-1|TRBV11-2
CASSPIKGSYNEQFF
TGTGCCAGCAGCCCCATCAAGGGCTCCTACAATGAGCAGTTCTTC
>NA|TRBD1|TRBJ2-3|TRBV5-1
CASNPTGGPDTQYF
TGCGCCAGCAACCCTACAGGGGGACCAGATACGCAGTATTTT
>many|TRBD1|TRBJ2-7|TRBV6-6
CASSYSWTGDRGQYF
TGTGCCAGCAGTTACTCGTGGACAGGGGACCGGGGGCAGTACTTC
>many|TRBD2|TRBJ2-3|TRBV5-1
CASSLPLAGGQDTQYF
TGCGCCAGCAGCCTTCCCCTAGCGGGGGGACAAGATACGCAGTATTTT
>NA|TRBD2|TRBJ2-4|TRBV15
CATSREGTSGRSLDIQYF
TGTGCCACCAGCAGAGAGGGGACTAGCGGGAGATCCTTGGACATTCAGTACTTC
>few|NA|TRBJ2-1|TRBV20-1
CSARDLSSYNEQFF
TGCAGTGCGCGGGACCTCAGCTCCTACAATGAGCAGTTCTTC
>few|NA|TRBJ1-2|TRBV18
CASSPLNRDAGYTF
TGTGCCAGCTCACCACTTAACAGGGACGCGGGCTACACCTTC
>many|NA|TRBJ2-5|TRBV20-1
CSANGAGAQETQYF
TGCAGTGCCAATGGGGCAGGGGCGCAAGAGACCCAGTACTTC
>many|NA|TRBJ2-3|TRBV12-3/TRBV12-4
CASSWDSRTDTQYF
TGTGCCAGCAGTTGGGACTCACGCACAGATACGCAGTATTTT
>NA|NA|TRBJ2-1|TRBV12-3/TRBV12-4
CASEDFDEQFF
TGTGCCAGCGAGGACTTTGACGAGCAGTTCTTC
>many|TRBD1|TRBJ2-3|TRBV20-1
CSARSRTGGSDTQYF
TGCAGTGCTAGATCACGGACAGGGGGTTCGGATACGCAGTATTTT
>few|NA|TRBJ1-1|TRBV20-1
CSARDHVAENTEAFF
TGCAGTGCTAGAGATCACGTCGCGGAGAACACTGAAGCTTTCTTT
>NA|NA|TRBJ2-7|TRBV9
CASSVAPGSSYEQYF
TGTGCCAGCAGCGTAGCCCCTGGCAGCTCCTACGAGCAGTACTTC
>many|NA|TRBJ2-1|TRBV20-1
CSAEFGAYNEQFF
TGCAGTGCTGAATTTGGGGCTTACAATGAGCAGTTCTTC
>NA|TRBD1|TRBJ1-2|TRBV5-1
CASSLSGTAHGYTF
TGCGCCAGCAGCCTTTCCGGGACAGCTCATGGCTACACCTTC
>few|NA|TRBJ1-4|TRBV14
CASSHRPATNEKLFF
TGTGCCAGCAGCCACAGGCCTGCAACTAATGAAAAACTGTTTTTT
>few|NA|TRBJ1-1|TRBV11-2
CASSRTSVAVNTEAFF
NA
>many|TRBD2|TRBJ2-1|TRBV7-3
CASSFGTSGVAEQFF
TGTGCCAGCAGCTTCGGGACTAGCGGGGTCGCTGAGCAGTTCTTC
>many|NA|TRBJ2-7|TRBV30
CAWSIQNGYEQYF
TGTGCCTGGAGTATACAAAACGGTTACGAGCAGTACTTC
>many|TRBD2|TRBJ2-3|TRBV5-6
CASSATSGGSTDTQYF
TGTGCCAGCAGCGCAACTAGCGGGGGGAGCACAGATACGCAGTATTTT
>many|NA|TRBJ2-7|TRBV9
CASSTGSTSYEQYF
TGTGCCAGCAGCACAGGGTCCACCTCCTACGAGCAGTACTTC
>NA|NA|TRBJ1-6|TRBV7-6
CASSSGQRGRNSPLHF
TGTGCCAGCAGCTCCGGCCAGCGAGGTCGAAATTCACCCCTCCACTTT
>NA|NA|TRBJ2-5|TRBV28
CASSPPLGHEQYF
TGTGCCAGCAGTCCCCCCTTAGGGCATGAGCAGTACTTC
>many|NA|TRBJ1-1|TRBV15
CATSRDADTFMNTEAFF
TGTGCCACCAGCAGAGATGCGGACACCTTCATGAACACTGAAGCTTTCTTT
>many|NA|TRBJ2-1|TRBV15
CATSRDPAVTQFF
TGTGCCACCAGCAGAGATCCGGCGGTTACCCAGTTCTTC
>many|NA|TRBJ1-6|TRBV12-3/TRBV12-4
CASSTRDDRTSPLHF
TGTGCCAGCAGTACCCGGGACGACAGAACATCACCCCTCCACTTT
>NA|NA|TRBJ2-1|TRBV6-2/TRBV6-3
CASRPGSGVVNEQFF
TGTGCCAGCAGGCCAGGGTCGGGGGTCGTCAATGAGCAGTTCTTC
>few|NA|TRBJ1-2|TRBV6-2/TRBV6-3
CASTNVRGRGPGGYTF
TGTGCCAGCACCAACGTCCGGGGGCGCGGACCCGGGGGCTACACCTTC
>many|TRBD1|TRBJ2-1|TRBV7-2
CASSSRQGTNEQFF
TGTGCCAGCAGCTCCCGACAGGGGACCAATGAGCAGTTCTTC
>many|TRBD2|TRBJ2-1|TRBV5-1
CASSLALAGRNEQFF
TGCGCCAGCAGCTTGGCCCTAGCGGGGCGCAATGAGCAGTTCTTC
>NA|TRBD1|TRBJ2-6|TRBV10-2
CASSQRGGQLGSGANVLTF
TGCGCCAGCAGCCAGCGTGGGGGACAGCTTGGCTCTGGGGCCAACGTCCTGACTTTC
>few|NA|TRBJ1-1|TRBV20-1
CSAVPDLDRFNTEAFF
TGCAGTGCTGTGCCCGATTTAGACAGGTTTAACACTGAAGCTTTCTTT
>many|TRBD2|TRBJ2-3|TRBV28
CASGSERGGADTQYF
TGTGCCAGCGGAAGTGAGCGGGGGGGTGCAGATACGCAGTATTTT
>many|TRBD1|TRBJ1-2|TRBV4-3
CASSQSGTGNYGYTF
TGCGCCAGCAGCCAATCCGGGACAGGCAACTATGGCTACACCTTC
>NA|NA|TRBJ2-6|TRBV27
CASSLDGSTGANVLTF
TGTGCCAGCAGTCTCGACGGCTCGACTGGGGCCAACGTCCTGACTTTC
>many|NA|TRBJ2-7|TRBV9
CASSVDGHPKGEQYF
TGTGCCAGCAGCGTAGATGGACACCCTAAGGGCGAGCAGTACTTC
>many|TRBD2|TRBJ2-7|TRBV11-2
CASSPRTSGGALPSEQYF
TGTGCCAGCAGCCCCCGGACTAGCGGGGGGGCATTACCTAGTGAGCAGTACTTC
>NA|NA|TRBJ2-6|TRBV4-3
CASSQEGDTSGANVLTF
TGCGCCAGCAGCCAAGAAGGGGACACCTCTGGGGCCAACGTCCTGACTTTC
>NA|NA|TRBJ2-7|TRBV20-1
CSATILEGLPNEQYF
TGCAGTGCTACGATCCTTGAGGGACTCCCCAACGAGCAGTACTTC
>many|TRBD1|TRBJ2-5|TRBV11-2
CASSFGTGEGETQYF
TGTGCCAGCAGCTTTGGGACAGGGGAGGGAGAGACCCAGTACTTC
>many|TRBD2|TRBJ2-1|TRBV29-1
CSVASGGPMDAEQFF
TGCAGCGTTGCAAGCGGGGGGCCGATGGATGCCGAGCAGTTCTTC
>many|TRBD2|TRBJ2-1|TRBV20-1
CSARGTSGGLISSYNEQFF
TGCAGTGCTAGAGGGACTAGCGGGGGCCTTATAAGCTCCTACAATGAGCAGTTCTTC
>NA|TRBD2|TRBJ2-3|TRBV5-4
CASSLGASGAYTDTQYF
TGTGCCAGCAGCTTGGGGGCTAGCGGGGCATACACAGATACGCAGTATTTT
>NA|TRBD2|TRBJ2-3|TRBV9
CASSAVAGGQEAQYF
TGTGCCAGCAGCGCTGTAGCGGGGGGACAAGAGGCCCAGTATTTT
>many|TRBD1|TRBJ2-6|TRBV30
CAWSSGQGALSGANVLTF
TGTGCCTGGAGCTCCGGACAGGGGGCTCTCTCTGGGGCCAACGTCCTGACTTTC
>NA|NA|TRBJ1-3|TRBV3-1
CASSAGPPNSGNTIYF
TGTGCCAGCAGCGCCGGACCTCCTAACTCTGGAAACACCATATATTTT
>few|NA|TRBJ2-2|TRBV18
CASSPKNTGELFF
TGTGCCAGCTCACCAAAAAACACCGGGGAGCTGTTTTTT
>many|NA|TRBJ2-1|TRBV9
CASSVSPRDREQFF
TGTGCCAGCAGCGTTTCCCCTAGAGACAGGGAGCAGTTCTTC
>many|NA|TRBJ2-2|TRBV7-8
CASSLASLRTGELFF
TGTGCCAGCAGCTTAGCCAGCCTGAGGACCGGGGAGCTGTTTTTT
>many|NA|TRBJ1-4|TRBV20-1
CSAVLGPTNEKLFF
TGCAGTGCTGTCCTAGGGCCAACTAATGAAAAACTGTTTTTT
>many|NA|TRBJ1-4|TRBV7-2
CASSLMGGAGEKLFF
TGTGCCAGCAGCTTAATGGGGGGCGCCGGAGAAAAACTGTTTTTT